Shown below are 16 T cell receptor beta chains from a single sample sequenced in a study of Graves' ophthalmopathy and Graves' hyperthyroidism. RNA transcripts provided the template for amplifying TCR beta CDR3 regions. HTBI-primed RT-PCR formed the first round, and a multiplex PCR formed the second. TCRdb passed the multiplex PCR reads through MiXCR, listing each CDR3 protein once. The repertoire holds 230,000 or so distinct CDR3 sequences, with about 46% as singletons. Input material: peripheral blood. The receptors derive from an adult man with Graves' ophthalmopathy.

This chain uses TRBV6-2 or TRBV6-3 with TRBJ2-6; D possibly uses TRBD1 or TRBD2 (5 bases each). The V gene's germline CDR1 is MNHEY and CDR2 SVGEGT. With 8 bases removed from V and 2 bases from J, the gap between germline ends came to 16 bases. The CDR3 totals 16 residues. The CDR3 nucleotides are TGTGCCAGCCTAATTCTAACGGGGCCTGGGGCCAACGTCCTGACTTTC. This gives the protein CASLILTGPGANVLTF.

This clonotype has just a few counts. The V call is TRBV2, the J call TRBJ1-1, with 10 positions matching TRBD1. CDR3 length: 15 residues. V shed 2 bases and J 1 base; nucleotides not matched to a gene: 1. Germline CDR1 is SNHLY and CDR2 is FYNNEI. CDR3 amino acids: CASSERDRGNTEAFF. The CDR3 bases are TGTGCCAGCAGTGAACGGGACAGGGGGAACACTGAAGCTTTCTTT. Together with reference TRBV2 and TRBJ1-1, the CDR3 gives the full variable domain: EPEVTQTPSHQVTQMGQEVILRCVPISNHLYFYWYRQILGQKVEFLVSFYNNEISEKSEIFDDQFSVERPDGSNFTLKIRSTKLEDSAMYFCASSERDRGNTEAFFGQGTRLTVV.

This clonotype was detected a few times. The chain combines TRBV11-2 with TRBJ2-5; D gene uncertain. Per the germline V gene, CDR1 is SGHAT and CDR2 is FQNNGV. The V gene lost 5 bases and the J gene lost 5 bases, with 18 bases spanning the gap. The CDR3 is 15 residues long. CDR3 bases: TGTGCCAGCAGCAGCTTTGGGCTAGTCGGGGAGACCCAGTACTTC. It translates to CASSSFGLVGETQYF.

The CDR3 DNA follows: TGTGCCAGCAGTCTCAGGGTCGGGAACACTGAAGCTTTCTTT. Amino acid sequence: CASSLRVGNTEAFF. The chain couples TRBV11-2 to TRBJ1-1, with D possibly matching TRBD1 (5 bases). Germline V lookup: CDR1 SGHAT, CDR2 FQNNGV. Trimming left V 6 bases short and J 1 base short, with 12 bases between. This CDR3 comprises 14 residues.

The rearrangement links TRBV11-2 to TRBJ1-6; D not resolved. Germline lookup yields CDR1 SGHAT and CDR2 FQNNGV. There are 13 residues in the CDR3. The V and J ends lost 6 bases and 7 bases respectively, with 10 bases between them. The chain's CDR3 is CASRGLENSPLHF. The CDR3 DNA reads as TGTGCCAGCAGGGGATTGGAGAATTCACCCCTCCACTTT.

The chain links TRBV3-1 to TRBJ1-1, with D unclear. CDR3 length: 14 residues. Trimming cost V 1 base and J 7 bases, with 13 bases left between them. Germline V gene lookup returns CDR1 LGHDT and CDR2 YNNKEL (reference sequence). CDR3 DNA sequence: TGTGCCAGCAGCCAAGGTTCCGGGCCCAGTGAAGCTTTCTTT. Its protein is CASSQGSGPSEAFF.

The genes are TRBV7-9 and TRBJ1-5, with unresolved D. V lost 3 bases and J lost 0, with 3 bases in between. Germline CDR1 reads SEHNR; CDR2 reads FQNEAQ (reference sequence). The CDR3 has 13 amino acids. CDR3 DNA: TGTGCCAGCAGCTTCTATAGCAATCAGCCCCAGCATTTT. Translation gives CASSFYSNQPQHF. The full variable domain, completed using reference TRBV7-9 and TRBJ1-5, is DTGVSQNPRHKITKRGQNVTFRCDPISEHNRLYWYRQTLGQGPEFLTYFQNEAQLEKSRLLSDRFSAERPKGSFSTLEIQRTEQGDSAMYLCASSFYSNQPQHFGDGTRLSIL.

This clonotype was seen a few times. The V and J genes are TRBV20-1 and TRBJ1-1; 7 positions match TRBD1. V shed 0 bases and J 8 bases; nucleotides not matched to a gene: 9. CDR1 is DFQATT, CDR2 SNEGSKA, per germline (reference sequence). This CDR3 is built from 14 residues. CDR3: CSAREGWGQFEAFF. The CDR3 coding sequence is TGCAGTGCTAGAGAGGGTTGGGGACAGTTCGAAGCTTTCTTT.

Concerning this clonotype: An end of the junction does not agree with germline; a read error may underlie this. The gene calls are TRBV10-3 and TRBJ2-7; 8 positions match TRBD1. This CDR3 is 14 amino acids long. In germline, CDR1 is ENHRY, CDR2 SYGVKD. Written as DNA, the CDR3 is TGTGCCAGCAGTCCCGGGACAGGAGAGGCCGAGCAGTACTTC. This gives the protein CASSPGTGEAEQYF.

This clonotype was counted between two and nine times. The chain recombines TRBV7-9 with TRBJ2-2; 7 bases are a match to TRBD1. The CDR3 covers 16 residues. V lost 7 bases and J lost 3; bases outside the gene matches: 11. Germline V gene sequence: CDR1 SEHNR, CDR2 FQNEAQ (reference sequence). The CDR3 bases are TGTGCCAGCACCCAAAGGGGGCGCGAGGACACCGGGGAGCTGTTTTTT. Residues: CASTQRGREDTGELFF.

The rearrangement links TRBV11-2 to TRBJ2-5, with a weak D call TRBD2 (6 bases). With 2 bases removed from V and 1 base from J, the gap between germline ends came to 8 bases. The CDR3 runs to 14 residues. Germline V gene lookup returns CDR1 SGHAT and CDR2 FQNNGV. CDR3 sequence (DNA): TGTGCCAGCAGCTTAATCGGGGGCCAAGAGACCCAGTACTTC. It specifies CASSLIGGQETQYF.

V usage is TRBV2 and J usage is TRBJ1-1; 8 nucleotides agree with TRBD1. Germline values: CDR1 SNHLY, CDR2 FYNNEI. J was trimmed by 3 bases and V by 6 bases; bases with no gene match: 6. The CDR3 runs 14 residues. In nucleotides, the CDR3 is TGTGCCAGCAGGTATGGGACAGGAGACACTGAAGCTTTCTTT. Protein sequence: CASRYGTGDTEAFF. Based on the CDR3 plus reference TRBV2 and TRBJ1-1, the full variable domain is EPEVTQTPSHQVTQMGQEVILRCVPISNHLYFYWYRQILGQKVEFLVSFYNNEISEKSEIFDDQFSVERPDGSNFTLKIRSTKLEDSAMYFCASRYGTGDTEAFFGQGTRLTVV.

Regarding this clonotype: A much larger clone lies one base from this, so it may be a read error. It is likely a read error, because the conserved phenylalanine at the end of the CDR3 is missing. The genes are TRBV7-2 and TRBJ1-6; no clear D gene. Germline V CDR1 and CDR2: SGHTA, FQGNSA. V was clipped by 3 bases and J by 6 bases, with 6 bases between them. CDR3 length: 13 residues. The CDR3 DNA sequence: TGTGCCAGCAGCTTCGGGTCTAATTCACCCCTCCACCTT. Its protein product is CASSFGSNSPLHL.

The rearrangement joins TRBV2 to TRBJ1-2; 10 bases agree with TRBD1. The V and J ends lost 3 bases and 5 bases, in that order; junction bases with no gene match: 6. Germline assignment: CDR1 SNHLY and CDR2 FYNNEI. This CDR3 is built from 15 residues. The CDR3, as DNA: TGTGCCAGCAGTGACCGACAGGGGGCAAGGTATGGCTACACCTTC. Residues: CASSDRQGARYGYTF.

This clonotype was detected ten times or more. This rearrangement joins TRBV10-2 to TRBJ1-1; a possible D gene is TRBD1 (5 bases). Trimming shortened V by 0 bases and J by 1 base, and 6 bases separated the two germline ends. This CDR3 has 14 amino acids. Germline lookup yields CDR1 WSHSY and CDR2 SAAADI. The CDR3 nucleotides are TGCGCCAGCAGTGAGTCAGGGGAGAACACTGAAGCTTTCTTT. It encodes CASSESGENTEAFF.

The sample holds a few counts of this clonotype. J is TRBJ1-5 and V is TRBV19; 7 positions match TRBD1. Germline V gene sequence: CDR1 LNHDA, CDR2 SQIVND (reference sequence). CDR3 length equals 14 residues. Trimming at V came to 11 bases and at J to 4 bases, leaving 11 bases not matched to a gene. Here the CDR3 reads CAARQGGSNQPQHF. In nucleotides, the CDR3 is TGTGCCGCGAGACAGGGCGGGTCAAATCAGCCCCAGCATTTT.